This entry lists 29 T cell receptor beta chains sequenced from one sample in a study of T cells in Graves' hyperthyroidism and ophthalmopathy. The CDR3 regions of TCR beta were amplified from RNA transcripts. A first-round RT-PCR of the TCR CDR3 used the HTBI primer set. From the multiplex PCR reads, TCRdb called clonotypes with MiXCR, one entry per CDR3 protein. Among approximately 420,000 distinct CDR3 sequences listed, approximately 15% were seen once. Source material: blood. These receptors all come from a woman aged 25 to 39 with Graves' hyperthyroidism.

This chain links TRBV11-3 with TRBJ2-5; maybe TRBD2 (6 bases). The germline V and J ends were trimmed by 5 bases and 3 bases, with 13 bases remaining between them. This CDR3 is built from 14 residues. The V gene's germline CDR1 is SGHNT and CDR2 YENEEA. CDR3 in DNA: TGTGCCAGCAGCACGGACTACCACGAAGAGACCCAGTACTTC. Protein: CASSTDYHEETQYF.

This clonotype came up a few times. The chain recombines TRBV19 with TRBJ2-7, with a weak D call TRBD1 (6 bases). V was trimmed by 3 bases and J by 0 bases, leaving 6 bases between them. The CDR3 is made up of 13 amino acids. Germline V gene lookup returns CDR1 LNHDA and CDR2 SQIVND (reference sequence). As DNA, the CDR3 is TGTGCCAGTAGTATGGACAGCTCCTACGAGCAGTACTTC. The encoded protein is CASSMDSSYEQYF.

The chain links TRBV24-1 to TRBJ2-3, with 7 bases that match TRBD1. The CDR3 consists of 15 residues. The V and J ends lost 4 bases and 4 bases, in that order; junction bases with no gene match: 7. The germline gives CDR1 KGHDR, CDR2 SFDVKD. This CDR3 reads CATSESRQGADTQYF. The CDR3 DNA is TGTGCCACCAGTGAAAGCCGACAGGGCGCAGATACGCAGTATTTT.

This clonotype was recorded many times. This rearrangement joins TRBV20-1 to TRBJ2-7; 13 bases are a match to TRBD2. V was clipped by 0 bases and J by 4 bases; unmatched bases: 12. The germline V gene encodes CDR1 DFQATT and CDR2 SNEGSKA (reference sequence). This CDR3 is built from 18 residues. CDR3 sequence (DNA): TGCAGTGCTAGAGATCCCTCCGGACTAGCGGGAGTTCGGTACGAGCAGTACTTC. It translates to CSARDPSGLAGVRYEQYF.

The gene calls are TRBV7-8 and TRBJ1-1; tentatively, D is TRBD1 (6 bases). The CDR3 spans 12 residues. Trimming removed 5 bases from V and 9 bases from J, with 13 bases in between. Germline CDR1 reads SGHVS; CDR2 reads FQNEAQ. DNA for the CDR3: TGTGCCAGCAGCCGGGGGGGGGCACAAGCTTTCTTT. As protein: CASSRGGAQAFF. Variable domain in full (rest from reference TRBV7-8 and TRBJ1-1): GAGVSQSPRYKVAKRGQDVALRCDPISGHVSLFWYQQALGQGPEFLTYFQNEAQLDKSGLPSDRFFAERPEGSVSTLKIQRTQQEDSAVYLCASSRGGAQAFFGQGTRLTVV.

This clonotype was detected many times. The CDR3 DNA reads as TGTGCCAGCAGCTTAGTCTCGGGAGGACTGGCAGGGAATGAGCAGTTCTTC. This gives the protein CASSLVSGGLAGNEQFF. This chain joins TRBV11-2 and TRBJ2-1; 7 bases match TRBD2. Losses at the gene ends were 1 base for V and 7 bases for J; bases not matched to a gene: 13. Germline loops: CDR1 SGHAT, CDR2 FQNNGV. The CDR3 is 17 amino acids. Filled out from reference TRBV11-2 and TRBJ2-1, the complete variable domain reads EAGVAQSPRYKIIEKRQSVAFWCNPISGHATLYWYQQILGQGPKLLIQFQNNGVVDDSQLPKDRFSAERLKGVDSTLKIQPAKLEDSAVYLCASSLVSGGLAGNEQFFGPGTRLTVL.

This clonotype appeared a few times. The chain combines TRBV14 with TRBJ2-7, with TRBD1 matching over 8 bases. In germline, CDR1 is SGHDN, CDR2 FVKESK. V shed 4 bases, J shed 0 bases, and the junction held 8 bases outside the gene matches. The CDR3 length is 16 residues. In nucleotides, the CDR3 is TGTGCCAGCAGCCCCCCCGGGACAGGCCTCTCCTACGAGCAGTACTTC. Amino acid sequence: CASSPPGTGLSYEQYF.

This clonotype was observed many times. The chain has TRBV27 and TRBJ2-3; 9 bases are a match to TRBD2. The CDR3 covers 14 residues. The ends lost 5 bases at V and 6 bases at J; junction bases unmatched: 6. Per germline, CDR1 MNHEY and CDR2 SMNVEV (reference sequence). The CDR3 here is CASSPGLASDTQYF. The CDR3 DNA reads TGTGCCAGCAGTCCGGGACTAGCTTCGGATACGCAGTATTTT.

This clonotype has ten or more counts. V and J are TRBV3-1 and TRBJ2-3, with TRBD2 as a possible D gene (6 bases). V was trimmed by 3 bases and J by 2 bases, leaving 18 bases between them. Germline V gene data show CDR1 as LGHDT and CDR2 as YNNKEL (reference sequence). This CDR3 spans 17 amino acids. The CDR3 here is CASSHDTGTQYTDTQYF. The CDR3 DNA reads as TGTGCCAGCAGCCATGATACCGGGACTCAATACACAGATACGCAGTATTTT.

This clonotype occurred a few times. V usage is TRBV28 and J usage is TRBJ2-1, with TRBD2 identical over 14 bases. Germline V gives CDR1 MDHEN, CDR2 SYDVKM. The V and J ends lost 7 bases and 10 bases, in that order; junction bases with no gene match: 6. This CDR3 spans 14 amino acids. The CDR3 sequence: CASTLGTSGREQFF. In DNA, the CDR3 is TGTGCCAGCACGTTGGGGACTAGCGGGAGAGAGCAGTTCTTC.

As regards this clonotype: This sequence may be a read error, since a much larger clone differs from it by one base. The genes are TRBV7-6 and TRBJ1-2; the D is unclear. CDR3 length equals 15 residues. The V gene's germline CDR1 is SGHVS and CDR2 FNYEAQ. The CDR3 sequence: CASSSEIGSSYGHTF. In DNA, the CDR3 is TGTGCCAGCAGCTCTGAAATCGGGTCCTCTTATGGCCACACCTTC. The full variable domain, in which reference TRBV7-6 and TRBJ1-2 provide the parts outside the CDR3, is GAGVSQSPRYKVTKRGQDVALRCDPISGHVSLYWYRQALGQGPEFLTYFNYEAQQDKSGLPNDRFSAERPEGSISTLTIQRTEQRDSAMYRCASSSEIGSSYGHTFGSGTRLTVV.

The chain couples TRBV12-3 or TRBV12-4 to TRBJ2-2; the match to TRBD2 covers 8 bases. The CDR3 contains 13 residues. V gave up 6 bases and J gave up 6 bases; unmatched junction bases: 3. The CDR3 nucleotides read TGTGCCAGCAGACGGGAGGGCCCCGGGGAGCTGTTTTTT. Its protein is CASRREGPGELFF.

This clonotype was counted between two and nine times. V gene TRBV11-2 combines with J gene TRBJ1-1; 7 bases fit TRBD1. V shed 5 bases and J 8 bases; nucleotides not matched to a gene: 8. CDR1 and CDR2 from the germline V gene are SGHAT and FQNNGV. This CDR3 has 13 residues. The CDR3 nucleotides read TGTGCCAGCAGCCTTCAGGGGGGACCCGAAGCTTTCTTT. It specifies CASSLQGGPEAFF.

In its sample, this clonotype was seen many times. V and J are TRBV24-1 and TRBJ2-1, with 9 bases identical to TRBD1. The J segment lost 4 bases and the V segment lost 4 bases, leaving 10 bases of the junction unmatched. The CDR3 length is 17 residues. Germline V lookup: CDR1 KGHDR, CDR2 SFDVKD. CDR3 amino acids: CATSDPSTGQGYNEQFF. CDR3 in DNA: TGTGCCACCAGTGACCCGTCGACGGGACAGGGATACAATGAGCAGTTCTTC.

In its sample, this clonotype was seen a few times. The J gene is TRBJ2-2, the V gene TRBV5-1; 7 bases line up with TRBD2. The CDR3 is 15 residues long. Germline loops: CDR1 SGHRS, CDR2 YFSETQ. V lost 4 bases and J lost 3; bases outside the gene matches: 6. Here the CDR3 reads CASSLSSGYTGELFF. The DNA for the CDR3 is TGCGCCAGCAGCCTGTCTAGCGGCTACACCGGGGAGCTGTTTTTT. Variable domain in full (rest from reference TRBV5-1 and TRBJ2-2): KAGVTQTPRYLIKTRGQQVTLSCSPISGHRSVSWYQQTPGQGLQFLFEYFSETQRNKGNFPGRFSGRQFSNSRSEMNVSTLELGDSALYLCASSLSSGYTGELFFGEGSRLTVL.

The V call is TRBV2, the J call TRBJ2-5; the match to TRBD2 covers 15 bases. CDR3 length: 24 residues. After removal of 7 bases from V and 5 bases from J, the junction contained 32 bases not matched to a gene. Germline V gives CDR1 SNHLY, CDR2 FYNNEI. CDR3 protein: CASKRHLGGEGTGTSGRSRETQYF. Written as DNA, the CDR3 is TGTGCCAGCAAACGACACCTGGGGGGAGAGGGCACCGGGACTAGCGGGAGGTCGAGGGAGACCCAGTACTTC.

The chain links TRBV15 to TRBJ2-7; D gene ambiguous. The V end lost 1 base, the J end lost 1 base, and 8 bases lay between the germline ends. CDR1 and CDR2 (germline): LNHNV, YYDKDF (reference sequence). The length of the CDR3 is 14 residues. CDR3 loop: CATSRVVGSYEQYF. The DNA of the CDR3 is TGTGCCACCAGCAGAGTTGTGGGGTCCTACGAGCAGTACTTC.

This clonotype was counted at least ten times. The CDR3 DNA follows: TGTGCCAGCATGGACCGGGGCAATCAGCCCCAGCATTTT. Translating it yields CASMDRGNQPQHF. The rearrangement links TRBV6-2 or TRBV6-3 to TRBJ1-5; no definite D call. Germline lookup yields CDR1 MNHEY and CDR2 SVGEGT. The CDR3 covers 13 residues. Deletions cut 7 bases from V and 2 bases from J, with 9 bases between.

This clonotype was found a few times. The rearrangement links TRBV5-6 to TRBJ2-3; D possibly corresponds to TRBD2 (6 bases). CDR3 length: 16 amino acids. Trimming stripped 0 bases from V and 2 bases from J, with 13 bases between. Germline values: CDR1 SGHDT, CDR2 YYEEEE. CDR3 residues: CASSLVETRHTDTQYF. CDR3 nucleotides: TGTGCCAGCAGCTTGGTAGAGACTAGACACACAGATACGCAGTATTTT.

The table lists this clonotype with a few counts. This rearrangement joins TRBV29-1 to TRBJ1-2; 7 positions agree with TRBD1. The CDR3 has 14 residues. CDR1 is SQVTM and CDR2 is ANQGSEA in the germline V gene. J lost 6 bases, V lost 4 bases, and 11 bases had no gene match. CDR3 bases: TGCAGCGTTGGACGAGGGGGCGCAGGGGATGGCTACACCTTC. This encodes CSVGRGGAGDGYTF.

V and J are TRBV20-1 and TRBJ1-2; no clear D gene. Germline loops: CDR1 DFQATT, CDR2 SNEGSKA (reference sequence). V dropped 3 bases and J dropped 4 bases, with 12 bases sitting between them. The CDR3 has 13 amino acids. The CDR3 region has the DNA TGCAGTGCTAGCACACAGTTACCCTATGGCTACACCTTC. Its protein product is CSASTQLPYGYTF.

Only a few counts were recorded for this clonotype. The genes are TRBV30 and TRBJ1-1, with D tentatively TRBD1 (5 bases). CDR3 size: 14 residues. Germline-derived CDR1 and CDR2 are GTSNPN and SVGIG (reference sequence). V shed 4 bases and J shed 4 bases, with 16 bases lying between them. The CDR3 coding sequence is TGTGCCTGGAATGGAATAGGGGTGGCCACTGAAGCTTTCTTT. Translating gives CAWNGIGVATEAFF.

In its sample, this clonotype was seen a few times. The chain couples TRBV14 to TRBJ2-1, with TRBD1 matching 10 bases. With 1 base clipped from V and 4 bases from J, the junction kept 4 bases outside the gene matches. The germline CDR1 and CDR2 sequences are SGHDN and FVKESK. The CDR3 extends over 16 amino acids. CDR3 region: CASSQAGQGVYNEQFF. For the CDR3, the DNA is TGTGCCAGCAGCCAAGCAGGACAGGGGGTTTACAATGAGCAGTTCTTC.

The genes are TRBV19 and TRBJ2-3; D gene ambiguous. V was clipped by 3 bases and J by 0 bases, with 7 bases between them. The CDR3 is 14 amino acids. Germline CDR1 and CDR2: LNHDA and SQIVND (reference sequence). The CDR3 DNA follows: TGTGCCAGTAGTATGGCAGCTAGCACAGATACGCAGTATTTT. Its protein product is CASSMAASTDTQYF.

This clonotype was counted ten times or more. The rearrangement uses TRBV3-1 and TRBJ1-2; D gene ambiguous. Trimming left V 0 bases short and J 4 bases short, with 9 bases between. Per germline, CDR1 LGHDT and CDR2 YNNKEL (reference sequence). The CDR3 has 14 amino acids. CDR3 protein: CASSQDGVSYGYTF. The CDR3 nucleotides read TGTGCCAGCAGCCAAGATGGAGTGTCCTATGGCTACACCTTC.

This clonotype was seen many times. The chain links TRBV7-9 to TRBJ2-2, with D possibly matching TRBD2 (7 bases). Trimming removed 5 bases from V and 0 bases from J, with 10 bases in between. The length of the CDR3 is 15 residues. Germline V gives CDR1 SEHNR, CDR2 FQNEAQ (reference sequence). The CDR3 nucleotides read TGTGCCAGCAGCGAGGGGGGGACGAACACCGGGGAGCTGTTTTTT. Its translation: CASSEGGTNTGELFF.

The rearrangement uses TRBV2 and TRBJ2-2, with TRBD2 as a possible D gene (5 bases). This CDR3 comprises 15 residues. Germline-derived CDR1 and CDR2 are SNHLY and FYNNEI. V was clipped by 5 bases and J by 0 bases, with 10 bases between them. The CDR3 DNA reads as TGTGCCAGCAGTCCCGGGAAAGCGAACACCGGGGAGCTGTTTTTT. It is translated as CASSPGKANTGELFF.

This clonotype came up many times. J is TRBJ1-2 and V is TRBV18; TRBD1 might be the D (5 bases). V lost 3 bases and J 4 bases, leaving 12 bases between the germline ends. This CDR3 is built from 14 residues. CDR1 KGHSH and CDR2 LQKENI come from the germline V gene. CDR3 loop: CASSPGTDSYGYTF. Written as DNA, the CDR3 is TGTGCCAGCTCACCCGGGACGGACTCCTATGGCTACACCTTC.

This chain connects TRBV12-3 or TRBV12-4 to TRBJ2-7, with TRBD2 as a possible D gene (7 bases). V shed 6 bases and J shed 5 bases, with 29 bases lying between them. This CDR3 is 18 amino acids long. CDR3 in DNA: TGTGCCAGCAGCCCCCAAAACGGGAGGACAGCGAGAATCCACGAGCAGTACTTC. This encodes CASSPQNGRTARIHEQYF.